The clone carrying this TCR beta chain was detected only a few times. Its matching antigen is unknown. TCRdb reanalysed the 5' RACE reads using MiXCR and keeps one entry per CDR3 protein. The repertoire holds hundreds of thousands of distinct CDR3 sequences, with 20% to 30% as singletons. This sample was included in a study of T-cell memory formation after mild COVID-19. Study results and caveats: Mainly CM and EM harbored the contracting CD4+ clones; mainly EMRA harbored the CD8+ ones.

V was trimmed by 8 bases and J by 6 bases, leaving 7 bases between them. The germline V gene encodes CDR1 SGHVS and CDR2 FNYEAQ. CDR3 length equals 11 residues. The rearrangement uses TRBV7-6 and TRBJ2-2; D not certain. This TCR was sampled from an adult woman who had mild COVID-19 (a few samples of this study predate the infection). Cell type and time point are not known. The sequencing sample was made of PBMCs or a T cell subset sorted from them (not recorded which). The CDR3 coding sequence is TGTGCCAGCCGCCTGGCCGGGGAGCTGTTTTTT. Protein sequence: CASRLAGELFF.